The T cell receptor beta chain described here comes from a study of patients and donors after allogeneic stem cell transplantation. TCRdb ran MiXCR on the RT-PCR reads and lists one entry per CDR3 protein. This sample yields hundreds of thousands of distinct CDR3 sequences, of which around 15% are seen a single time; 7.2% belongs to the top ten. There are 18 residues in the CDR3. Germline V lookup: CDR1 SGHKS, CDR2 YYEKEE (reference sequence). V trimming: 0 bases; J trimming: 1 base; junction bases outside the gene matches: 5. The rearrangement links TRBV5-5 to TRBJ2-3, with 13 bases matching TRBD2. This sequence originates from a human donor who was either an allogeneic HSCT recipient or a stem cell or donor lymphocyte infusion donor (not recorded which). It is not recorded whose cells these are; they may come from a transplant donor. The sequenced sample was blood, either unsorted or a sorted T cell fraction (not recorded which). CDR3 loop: CASSLGLAGGEGTDTQYF. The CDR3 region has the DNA TGTGCCAGCAGCTTGGGACTAGCGGGAGGTGAAGGCACAGATACGCAGTATTTT.